Here is one T cell receptor beta chain with its context. Its antigen is not known. Sequence at one end of the junction differs from germline and may be a read error. These data belong to a study of glioma-infiltrating T cells. Using RNA template, CDR3s of TCR alpha and beta were amplified with iRepertoire arm-PCR. TCRdb reanalysed the multiplex PCR reads using MiXCR and keeps one entry per CDR3 protein. The sample contains under 200,000 distinct CDR3 sequences, about 47% of which appear only once. The CDR3 is 16 residues long. Germline CDR1 is SGHTA and CDR2 is FQGNSA. Regarding the study as a whole: CDR3 overlap between tissue and blood was very small.

The sample taken for sequencing was glioma tissue, nonneoplastic brain tissue, or PBMCs (not recorded which). This sequence joins TRBV7-2 and TRBJ2-7; possibly TRBD2 for D (6 bases). The clonotype comes from a human donor with low-grade glioma or glioblastoma, undergoing nonglioma brain surgery, or in good health (not recorded which). CDR3 sequence reads: CASGFLGTLSSYEQYF. The CDR3 coding sequence is TGTGCCAGCGGCTTCCTTGGGACTTTGAGCTCCTACGAGCAGTACTTC.